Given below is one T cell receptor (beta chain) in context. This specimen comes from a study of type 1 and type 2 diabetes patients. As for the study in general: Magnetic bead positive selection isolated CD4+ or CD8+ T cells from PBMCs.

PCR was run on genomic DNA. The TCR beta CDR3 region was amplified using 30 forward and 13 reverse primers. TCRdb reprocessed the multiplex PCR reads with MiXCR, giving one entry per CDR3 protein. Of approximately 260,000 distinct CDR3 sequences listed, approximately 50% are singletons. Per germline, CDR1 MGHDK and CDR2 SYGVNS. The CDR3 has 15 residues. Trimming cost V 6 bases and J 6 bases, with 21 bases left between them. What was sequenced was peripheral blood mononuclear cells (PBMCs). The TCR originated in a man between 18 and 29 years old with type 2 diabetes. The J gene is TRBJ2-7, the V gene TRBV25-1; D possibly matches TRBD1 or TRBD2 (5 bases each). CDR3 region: CASRTDRGVGSEQYF. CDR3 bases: TGTGCCAGCAGGACCGACAGAGGGGTCGGTTCCGAGCAGTACTTC.